This T cell receptor (beta chain) was recovered during a study of OX40 agonist ivuxolimab in advanced cancers. Study-wide points: Expanded peripheral T-cell antigen specificity went undetermined.

Here immunoSEQ multiplex PCR was the method, and the copy in TCRdb shows in-frame clones only, minus some. The profile shows 100,000 or so clones, less than 95% of them singletons. Note on this clone: Its antigen remains unidentified.

Trimming cost V 7 bases and J 0 bases; bases outside gene matches: 9. The CDR3 has 16 amino acids. CDR1 is SNHLY and CDR2 is FYNNEI in the germline V gene. The chain uses TRBV2 and TRBJ1-3, with TRBD1 identical over 7 bases. Sequencing used CD4+ or CD8+ T cells sorted from blood, obtained in a trial of the OX40 agonist ivuxolimab. This clonotype originated in an adult with an advanced solid tumor such as melanoma, head and neck, liver or kidney cancer. The DNA of the CDR3 is TGTGCCAGCACCCCGTCCCGACAGGGCTCTGGAAACACCATATATTTT. Its translation is CASTPSRQGSGNTIYF.